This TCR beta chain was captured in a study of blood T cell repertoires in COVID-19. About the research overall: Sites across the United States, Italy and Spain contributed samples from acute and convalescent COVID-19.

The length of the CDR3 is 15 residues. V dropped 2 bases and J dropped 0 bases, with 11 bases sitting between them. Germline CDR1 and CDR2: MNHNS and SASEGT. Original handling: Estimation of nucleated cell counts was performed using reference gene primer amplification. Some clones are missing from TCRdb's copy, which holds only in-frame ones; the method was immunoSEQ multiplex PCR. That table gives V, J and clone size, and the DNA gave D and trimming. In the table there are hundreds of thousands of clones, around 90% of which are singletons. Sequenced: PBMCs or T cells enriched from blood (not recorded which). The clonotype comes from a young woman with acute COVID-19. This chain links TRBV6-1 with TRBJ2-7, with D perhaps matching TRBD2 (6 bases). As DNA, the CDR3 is TGTGCCAGCAGTGAAAAAGGAGGGTACTCCTACGAGCAGTACTTC. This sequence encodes CASSEKGGYSYEQYF.